This T cell receptor beta chain was sequenced for a study of metastatic and nonmetastatic thyroid tumors. On the study more broadly: Repertoires from blood and tumor or nodule tissue of malignant and benign thyroid patients were compared.

As processed by the authors: A classifier for distant metastasis in papillary thyroid cancer was constructed using CDR3 differences observed across clinicopathological groups. Through MiXCR, TCRdb re-clonotyped the PCR reads. The V and J calls follow TCRdb's processing rather than the paper's. The repertoire holds about 16,000 clones, with about a sixth as singletons. Each patient went into thyroid surgery without having received any treatment. Deletions cut 4 bases from V and 7 bases from J, with 11 bases between. Germline V lookup: CDR1 ENHRY, CDR2 SYGVKD. The CDR3 is 13 amino acids. To note about this clone: A much larger clone sits a single nucleotide away, making a read error possible.

The chain employs TRBV10-3 and TRBJ2-1; a possible D gene is TRBD2 (6 bases). The sequence came from a female donor with papillary thyroid cancer or a benign thyroid nodule (not recorded which). Some clones in this sample may be carry-over from other donors' samples. Sequenced: blood. The CDR3 nucleotides read TGTGCCATCAGTGGGGGGGAATTGAATGAGCAGTTCTTC. Its protein product is CAISGGELNEQFF.